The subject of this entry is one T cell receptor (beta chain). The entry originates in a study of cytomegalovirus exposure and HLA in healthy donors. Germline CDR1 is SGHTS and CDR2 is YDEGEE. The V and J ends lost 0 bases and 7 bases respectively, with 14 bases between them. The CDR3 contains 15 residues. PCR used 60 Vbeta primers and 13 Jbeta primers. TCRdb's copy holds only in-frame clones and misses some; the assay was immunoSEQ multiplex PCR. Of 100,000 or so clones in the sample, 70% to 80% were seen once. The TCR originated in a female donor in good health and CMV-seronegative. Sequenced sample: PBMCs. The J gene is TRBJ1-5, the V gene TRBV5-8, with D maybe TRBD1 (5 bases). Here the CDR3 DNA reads TGTGCCAGCAGCTTGGCCCCGCGGAGGGACCAGCCCCAGCATTTT. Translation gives CASSLAPRRDQPQHF.